This T cell receptor beta chain was identified in a study of blood T cell repertoires in COVID-19. Study-wide context: Nucleic acid was either cDNA or gDNA, and it came from T cells, B-cell-depleted T cells, or PBMCs.

This study enrolled people aged about 18 to 90 from about two dozen US geographic areas. Per the authors' pipeline: Estimation of nucleated cell counts was performed using reference gene primer amplification. The assay was immunoSEQ multiplex PCR, and TCRdb's table has in-frame clones only and misses some. Clonal size and the V and J genes are those of that table, whereas D and trimming came from the DNA. The repertoire consists of more than 400,000 clones, with approximately 86% occurring once and the leading ten covering 0.65% to 0.9%. The germline gives CDR1 SGHDT, CDR2 YYEEEE. The V and J ends lost 2 bases and 1 base respectively, with 10 bases between them. The CDR3 has 15 residues.

Sequenced: PBMCs or T cells enriched from blood (not recorded which). The receptor was isolated from a woman under 30 who had recovered from COVID-19. This chain joins TRBV5-6 and TRBJ1-5; possible D gene TRBD1, 6 bases. In nucleotides, the CDR3 is TGTGCCAGCAGCTTAGGGGGTGAGAGCAATCAGCCCCAGCATTTT. Its translation is CASSLGGESNQPQHF.